The 10 T cell receptor beta chains below come from one sample, sequenced in a study of blood T cells in healthy people across ages. With a J-beta primer mix and a sample-barcoded 5' primer, a second PCR ran about 7 to 11 cycles. Each CDR3 protein is one row after TCRdb ran MiXCR on the 5' RACE reads. This table has hundreds of thousands of distinct CDR3 sequences, 56% appearing once. The sample consisted of blood. The receptors were gathered from a man aged 40-50 years in good health.

In its sample, this clonotype was seen a few times. This sequence joins TRBV5-1 and TRBJ1-2, with a tentative D call TRBD1 (5 bases). The length of the CDR3 is 15 residues. Between the trimmed V and J ends, which lost 0 bases and 8 bases, there was a span of 17 bases. Germline lookup yields CDR1 SGHRS and CDR2 YFSETQ. The CDR3 reads CASSLDNLGGQGYTF. The DNA for the CDR3 is TGCGCCAGCAGCTTGGACAACCTTGGGGGTCAGGGCTACACCTTC.

The chain uses TRBV6-5 and TRBJ2-7; a possible D gene is TRBD2 (6 bases). Trimming left V 0 bases short and J 1 base short, with 7 bases between. Germline CDR1 reads MNHEY; CDR2 reads SVGAGI. The CDR3 is made up of 14 amino acids. The chain's CDR3 is CASSYSSGSYEQYF. CDR3 nucleotide sequence: TGTGCCAGCAGTTACTCTAGCGGTTCCTACGAGCAGTACTTC.

The CDR3 sequence: CASRLGSYNEQFF. The CDR3 DNA is TGCGCCAGCCGTCTAGGCTCCTACAATGAGCAGTTCTTC. The J gene is TRBJ2-1, the V gene TRBV5-1; D is undetermined. The CDR3 is 13 residues long. Germline-derived CDR1 and CDR2 are SGHRS and YFSETQ. Trimming took off 7 bases at V and 0 bases at J, with 8 bases between the two ends.

The V and J genes are TRBV27 and TRBJ1-5; D gene unclear. The germline V gene encodes CDR1 MNHEY and CDR2 SMNVEV (reference sequence). The V end lost 7 bases, the J end lost 4 bases, and 11 bases lay between the germline ends. This CDR3 has 13 residues. This chain's CDR3 is CASKVDRNQPQHF. The CDR3 DNA reads as TGTGCCAGCAAGGTAGATCGAAATCAGCCCCAGCATTTT.

The chain joins TRBV20-1 to TRBJ2-5; 7 bases map to TRBD1. CDR3 size: 13 residues. CDR1 and CDR2 (germline): DFQATT, SNEGSKA (reference sequence). V lost 6 bases, J lost 3 bases, and 7 bases stayed unmatched. This CDR3 reads CSAETGLEETQYF. DNA for the CDR3: TGCAGTGCAGAGACAGGGTTAGAAGAGACCCAGTACTTC.

This clonotype has just one count. V usage is TRBV20-1 and J usage is TRBJ2-1; weak D call: TRBD2 (5 bases). The length of the CDR3 is 13 residues. CDR1 and CDR2 (germline): DFQATT, SNEGSKA (reference sequence). Between the trimmed V and J ends, which lost 2 bases and 5 bases, there was a span of 10 bases. As DNA, the CDR3 is TGCAGTGCTAGAAAGTGGACTGACAATGAGCAGTTCTTC. As protein: CSARKWTDNEQFF.

The CDR3 region has the DNA TGTGCCAGCAGCGTAGTCCAGGAGGGAGATGGCTACACCTTC. Protein: CASSVVQEGDGYTF. The J gene is TRBJ1-2, the V gene TRBV9, with unresolved D. CDR1 SGDLS and CDR2 YYNGEE come from the germline V gene. V was cut by 0 bases and J by 6 bases, with 12 bases left in between. The CDR3 runs to 14 residues.

The chain recombines TRBV20-1 with TRBJ2-3; D is possibly TRBD2 (6 bases). The CDR3 covers 13 residues. Germline CDR1 and CDR2: DFQATT and SNEGSKA (reference sequence). The germline V and J ends were trimmed by 3 bases and 4 bases, with 11 bases remaining between them. CDR3 protein: CSARGTGADTQYF. The DNA for the CDR3 is TGCAGTGCTAGGGGAACGGGGGCAGATACGCAGTATTTT.

V gene TRBV6-5 combines with J gene TRBJ2-3, with TRBD2 matching over 7 bases. This CDR3 has 17 amino acids. The germline V gene encodes CDR1 MNHEY and CDR2 SVGAGI. The trim removed 0 bases at V and 2 bases at J, leaving 8 bases unmatched. As DNA, the CDR3 is TGTGCCAGCAGTTACTCCACCCGCGGGGGTCCCACAGATACGCAGTATTTT. It codes for CASSYSTRGGPTDTQYF.

Concerning this clonotype itself: An end of the junction differs from the germline gene, which may be a read error. The chain recombines TRBV6-6 with TRBJ2-2, with 9 positions matching TRBD1. This CDR3 is built from 14 residues. The V gene's germline CDR1 is MNHNY and CDR2 SVGAGI (reference sequence). CDR3 DNA sequence: TGTGCCAGCAGGGGGACAGGGAACGCCGGGGAGCTGTTTTTT. It translates to CASRGTGNAGELFF.